The sequence of this T cell receptor beta chain was determined in a study of OX40 agonist ivuxolimab in advanced cancers. Across the study: Patient treatment consisted of intravenous ivuxolimab administration every 2 weeks at 0.01 to 10 mg/kg. General study results and limits: Low clonal expansion, among the lowest seen, marked partial responders at 0.1-3.0 mg/kg. CD8+ T cells averaged more expanded clones than CD4+.

Generated by immunoSEQ multiplex PCR, the TCRdb table keeps only in-frame clones and is missing some. The sample holds tens of thousands of clones, more than 80% seen once. The germline gives CDR1 SGDLS, CDR2 YYNGEE. The CDR3 has 16 amino acids. Trimming stripped 3 bases from V and 2 bases from J, with 15 bases between. Collection of blood occurred at baseline, at cycle 4 day 1, and at cycle 7 day 1. Of note for this clone: Its antigen remains unknown.

The TCR sequence derives from an adult with an advanced solid tumor such as melanoma, head and neck, liver or kidney cancer. The chain combines TRBV9 with TRBJ2-1; no clear D. Sequenced here: CD4+ or CD8+ T cells sorted from blood, sampled in a trial of the OX40 agonist ivuxolimab. The DNA of the CDR3 is TGTGCCAGCAGCGCCTTACGGCAGTCGACCTACAATGAGCAGTTCTTC. Translation gives CASSALRQSTYNEQFF.